The 27 T cell receptor beta chains listed next were all sequenced from one sample in a study of regulatory T cells in long-lasting Graves disease. The time point was: newly diagnosed GD, antithyroid drugs for less than 3 months. RNA isolated from PBMCs was used to make the TCR library. With iRepertoire HTBI primers and Arm-PCR of CDR3 regions, TCR beta libraries were built. TCRdb itself ran the multiplex PCR reads through MiXCR, one entry per CDR3 protein. Of a few hundred thousand distinct CDR3 sequences in the sample, roughly 16% were seen once. These data were also filed under a second study, of T cells in Graves' hyperthyroidism and ophthalmopathy.

The sample consisted of peripheral blood mononuclear cells (PBMCs), taken at new diagnosis, from a patient treated with antithyroid drugs. These receptors originate from a woman aged 18-35 years with Graves disease.

This clonotype turned up a few times. V and J are TRBV6-1 and TRBJ1-1, with D unclear. This CDR3 has 13 amino acids. CDR1 and CDR2 (germline): MNHNS, SASEGT. V lost 7 bases and J lost 1, with 10 bases in between. CDR3 DNA: TGTGCCAGCACCAAGACGGAGAACACTGAAGCTTTCTTT. The encoded protein is CASTKTENTEAFF.

This clonotype was seen just once. The rearrangement uses TRBV11-1 and TRBJ2-2; no firm D call. CDR3 size: 12 residues. V was trimmed by 3 bases and J by 7 bases, leaving 6 bases between them. CDR1 and CDR2 from the germline V gene are SGHAT and FQDESV (reference sequence). The CDR3 region is CASSFEDGELFF. In nucleotides, the CDR3 is TGTGCCAGCAGCTTCGAGGACGGGGAGCTGTTTTTT.

The rearrangement joins TRBV5-5 to TRBJ2-1; tentatively, D is TRBD1 or TRBD2 (5 bases each). The V gene's germline CDR1 is SGHKS and CDR2 YYEKEE (reference sequence). V was trimmed by 0 bases and J by 7 bases, leaving 17 bases between them. The CDR3 sequence is 16 residues long. CDR3 sequence (DNA): TGTGCCAGCAGCTTGGGGGGGATGATTAACGGGAATGAGCAGTTCTTC. It encodes CASSLGGMINGNEQFF.

This clonotype was detected only a few times. This chain's CDR3 is CASRPYTGNTEAFF. DNA for the CDR3: TGCGCCAGCAGGCCATATACGGGGAACACTGAAGCTTTCTTT. The chain couples TRBV10-2 to TRBJ1-1; D unresolved. Germline V gives CDR1 WSHSY, CDR2 SAAADI. The CDR3 is made up of 14 amino acids. Trimming cost V 6 bases and J 1 base, with 12 bases left between them.

In its sample, this clonotype was seen many times. The chain uses TRBV5-4 and TRBJ2-3; D is possibly TRBD2 (5 bases). The germline V and J ends were trimmed by 4 bases and 8 bases, with 17 bases remaining between them. This CDR3 is 14 amino acids long. Germline loops: CDR1 SGHNT, CDR2 YYREEE (reference sequence). The CDR3 DNA is TGTGCCAGCAGCGGTGGACTCCACCTGGGTACGCAGTATTTT. Protein product: CASSGGLHLGTQYF.

The chain carries TRBV30 and TRBJ2-7, with 9 bases that match TRBD2. The germline V gene encodes CDR1 GTSNPN and CDR2 SVGIG (reference sequence). V dropped 0 bases and J dropped 7; count of bases not matched to a gene: 7. The CDR3 is 14 amino acids. The chain's CDR3 is CAWSVGAGGGEQYF. CDR3 nucleotides: TGTGCCTGGAGTGTGGGAGCGGGAGGAGGGGAGCAGTACTTC.

This clonotype has ten or more counts. The chain joins TRBV30 to TRBJ1-1; D is undetermined. CDR1 GTSNPN and CDR2 SVGIG come from the germline V gene (reference sequence). The CDR3 spans 12 residues. V shed 3 bases and J shed 10 bases, with 15 bases lying between them. In DNA, the CDR3 is TGTGCCTGGAGCCTCTCCGGGCTGGTAGCTTTCTTT. Amino acid sequence: CAWSLSGLVAFF.

This clonotype was recorded many times. For the CDR3, the DNA is TGTGCCAGCAGCCAGGAGACAGGGTTCTACGAGCAGTACTTC. The encoded protein is CASSQETGFYEQYF. V usage is TRBV4-2 and J usage is TRBJ2-7; 7 nucleotides match TRBD1. After removal of 3 bases from V and 3 bases from J, the junction contained 5 bases not matched to a gene. CDR1 and CDR2 (germline): LGHNA, YNFKEQ. The CDR3 is 14 residues long.

The sample holds many counts of this clonotype. The chain combines TRBV28 with TRBJ2-7, with D unresolved. The CDR3 is 13 amino acids. V lost 6 bases to trimming and J lost 1 base, with 10 bases between them. Germline V lookup: CDR1 MDHEN, CDR2 SYDVKM. Written as DNA, the CDR3 is TGTGCCAGCAGGCCCCACCTATCCTACGAGCAGTACTTC. As protein: CASRPHLSYEQYF.

Ten or more counts support this clonotype. This chain connects TRBV28 to TRBJ1-1, with a weak D call TRBD1 (6 bases). Germline assignment: CDR1 MDHEN and CDR2 SYDVKM. CDR3 size: 14 residues. Trimming stripped 5 bases from V and 1 base from J, with 11 bases between. CDR3 bases: TGTGCCAGCAGTCTGAGGGGGGCGAACACTGAAGCTTTCTTT. Its translation: CASSLRGANTEAFF.

The table lists this clonotype with many counts. The V and J genes are TRBV18 and TRBJ1-1, with 7 bases matching TRBD1. In germline, CDR1 is KGHSH, CDR2 LQKENI. CDR3 length: 15 amino acids. With 4 bases clipped from V and 1 base from J, the junction kept 6 bases outside the gene matches. CDR3 bases: TGTGCCAGCTCACAGGAGGGACAGAAGAACACTGAAGCTTTCTTT. Amino acids: CASSQEGQKNTEAFF.

This clonotype occurred many times. The chain carries TRBV3-1 and TRBJ2-3, with D unclear. This CDR3 contains 16 residues. The germline V and J ends were trimmed by 4 bases and 6 bases, with 20 bases remaining between them. The germline V gene encodes CDR1 LGHDT and CDR2 YNNKEL (reference sequence). The DNA for the CDR3 is TGTGCCAGCAGCCCCCCTGGGCGGAACCGAGTCGATACGCAGTATTTT. It translates to CASSPPGRNRVDTQYF.

Note on this clonotype: This is likely an artifact of a read error, given a far larger clone one base away. V and J are TRBV20-1 and TRBJ2-1; D is unclear. The CDR3 length is 14 residues. Germline CDR1 DFQATT, CDR2 SNEGSKA (reference sequence). The CDR3 nucleotides are TGCCCGCCAAATGCGGATCTTAGGTCCTACGAGCAGTTCTTC. This sequence encodes CPPNADLRSYEQFF.

About this clonotype: A much bigger clone sits one base away, suggesting this may be a read error. V usage is TRBV9 and J usage is TRBJ2-7, with 12 bases aligning to TRBD2. Germline CDR1 reads SGDLS; CDR2 reads YYNGEE. CDR3 length equals 16 residues. With V trimmed by 0 bases and J by 5 bases, 6 bases remained unmatched. The chain's CDR3 is CASSVGLAGVPHEQYF. In nucleotides, the CDR3 is TGTGCCAGCAGCGTAGGACTAGCGGGGGTTCCCCACGAGCAGTACTTC.

At least ten counts were recorded for this clonotype. The chain combines TRBV7-8 with TRBJ2-1; a weak D match, TRBD2 (5 bases). Trimming took off 1 base at V and 12 bases at J, with 16 bases between the two ends. The CDR3 has 14 residues. Germline V lookup: CDR1 SGHVS, CDR2 FQNEAQ. The CDR3 coding sequence is TGTGCCAGCAGCTTAGGGACGTCTTCGGCGGGGCAGTTCTTC. Translation gives CASSLGTSSAGQFF.

This clonotype was recorded a few times. The gene calls are TRBV12-3 or TRBV12-4 and TRBJ2-1; TRBD2 matches at 13 bases. The CDR3 consists of 14 residues. V shed 9 bases and J 12 bases; nucleotides not matched to a gene: 11. The CDR3 DNA follows: TGTGCCAGTTGTTCCGGGACTAGCGGGATCCGGCAGTTCTTC. Translated: CASCSGTSGIRQFF.

This clonotype was seen many times. The genes are TRBV12-3 or TRBV12-4 and TRBJ1-1; D is possibly TRBD1 (6 bases). This CDR3 has 15 residues. V lost 5 bases and J 0 bases, leaving 13 bases between the germline ends. CDR3 sequence reads: CASSPLGQMNTEAFF. In nucleotides, the CDR3 is TGTGCCAGCAGTCCCCTCGGACAGATGAACACTGAAGCTTTCTTT.

There are a few counts of this clonotype. The chain recombines TRBV13 with TRBJ1-6; perhaps TRBD1 as D (5 bases). Germline CDR1 PRHDT, CDR2 FYEKMQ (reference sequence). The V and J ends lost 7 bases and 5 bases respectively, with 6 bases between them. CDR3 length equals 12 residues. The CDR3 coding sequence is TGTGCCAGCACAGGGAATAATTCACCCCTCCACTTT. Translated, it gives CASTGNNSPLHF.

The sample holds a few counts of this clonotype. The rearrangement joins TRBV27 to TRBJ2-7; possible D gene TRBD1, 6 bases. The germline V gene has CDR1 MNHEY and CDR2 SMNVEV (reference sequence). There are 11 residues in the CDR3. V lost 10 bases, J lost 6 bases, and 13 bases lay in between. The CDR3 sequence: CATGDTSEQYF. The CDR3 DNA reads TGTGCCACCGGGGACACATCCGAGCAGTACTTC.

In this sample, this clonotype turned up many times. J is TRBJ2-3 and V is TRBV6-1; 7 nucleotides align to TRBD2. Germline lookup yields CDR1 MNHNS and CDR2 SASEGT. The CDR3 runs 15 residues. V shed 1 base, J shed 4 bases, and the junction held 5 bases outside the gene matches. Written as DNA, the CDR3 is TGTGCCAGCAGTGAAGGGGCGGGAGCGGCAGATACGCAGTATTTT. Translating it yields CASSEGAGAADTQYF.

This clonotype was recorded many times. The chain has TRBV11-1 and TRBJ1-1; 8 bases fit TRBD1. This CDR3 is built from 16 residues. Trimming removed 3 bases from V and 1 base from J; junction bases left unmatched: 7. In germline, CDR1 is SGHAT, CDR2 FQDESV (reference sequence). The CDR3 spells CASSLIQGGENTEAFF. CDR3 coding DNA: TGTGCCAGCAGCTTGATACAGGGGGGCGAGAACACTGAAGCTTTCTTT.

The chain joins TRBV19 to TRBJ1-5, with 7 positions matching TRBD1. Per the germline V gene, CDR1 is LNHDA and CDR2 is SQIVND (reference sequence). The CDR3 length is 15 residues. Germline trimming cut 8 bases from V and 2 bases from J; bases unmatched to any gene: 9. CDR3 region: CASRRGGAGNQPQHF. Here the CDR3 DNA reads TGTGCCAGTCGCAGGGGGGGGGCCGGCAATCAGCCCCAGCATTTT.

This clonotype was counted ten times or more. The chain employs TRBV7-3 and TRBJ1-1; D is uncertain. The CDR3 is 13 amino acids. The germline V gene has CDR1 SGHTA and CDR2 FQGTGA. V gave up 2 bases and J gave up 7 bases, with 11 bases separating them. The CDR3 spells CASSLSIWSEAFF. The CDR3 nucleotides read TGTGCCAGCAGCTTATCCATTTGGAGTGAAGCTTTCTTT.

This clonotype was seen ten or more times. The chain couples TRBV7-9 to TRBJ1-1; no reliable D call. The CDR3 spans 12 residues. Trimming cost V 1 base and J 4 bases, with 4 bases left between them. CDR1 is SEHNR, CDR2 FQNEAQ, per germline (reference sequence). Here the CDR3 DNA reads TGTGCCAGCAGCTTAGGAACCACTGAAGCTTTCTTT. Residues: CASSLGTTEAFF.

This clonotype showed up just a few times. This chain connects TRBV15 to TRBJ2-7; TRBD1 aligns across 10 bases. The germline V gene encodes CDR1 LNHNV and CDR2 YYDKDF (reference sequence). The ends lost 1 base at V and 6 bases at J; junction bases unmatched: 6. The CDR3 extends over 15 amino acids. CDR3 bases: TGTGCCACCAGCAGAGCCGGGACAGGGGCCCCCGAGCAGTACTTC. Encoded protein: CATSRAGTGAPEQYF. Full variable domain (rest looked up from reference TRBV15 and TRBJ2-7): DAMVIQNPRYQVTQFGKPVTLSCSQTLNHNVMYWYQQKSSQAPKLLFHYYDKDFNNEADTPDNFQSRRPNTSFCFLDIRSPGLGDTAMYLCATSRAGTGAPEQYFGPGTRLTVT.

This clonotype was found many times. The J gene is TRBJ1-4, the V gene TRBV19; tentative D call: TRBD1 (6 bases). The ends were cut back, 3 bases at V and 0 bases at J, with 11 bases in the middle. The CDR3 covers 16 residues. In germline, CDR1 is LNHDA, CDR2 SQIVND (reference sequence). The chain's CDR3 is CASSMGRGTTNEKLFF. DNA of the CDR3: TGTGCCAGTAGTATGGGCAGGGGCACAACTAATGAAAAACTGTTTTTT.

In this sample, this clonotype turned up many times. CDR3 loop: CSATSKETQYF. The DNA of the CDR3 is TGCAGCGCGACTAGCAAAGAGACCCAGTACTTC. The gene calls are TRBV20-1 and TRBJ2-5, with 7 bases matching TRBD2. CDR3 size: 11 residues. CDR1 is DFQATT and CDR2 is SNEGSKA in the germline V gene (reference sequence).